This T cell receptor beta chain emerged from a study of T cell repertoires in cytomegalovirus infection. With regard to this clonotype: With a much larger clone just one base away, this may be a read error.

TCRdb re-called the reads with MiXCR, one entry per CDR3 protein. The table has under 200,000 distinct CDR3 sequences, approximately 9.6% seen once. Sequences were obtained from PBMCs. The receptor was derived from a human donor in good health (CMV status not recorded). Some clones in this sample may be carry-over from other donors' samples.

The chain's CDR3 is CASEPTVNSGNTIYF. The CDR3 DNA follows: TGCGCCAGCGAACCAACAGTGAACTCTGGAAACACCATATATTTT. The chain employs TRBV5-1 and TRBJ1-3; D call uncertain. Deletions cut 7 bases from V and 0 bases from J, with 14 bases between. This CDR3 comprises 15 residues. The germline gives CDR1 SGHRS, CDR2 YFSETQ. Looking up the rest from reference TRBV5-1 and TRBJ1-3 gives the full variable domain: KAGVTQTPRYLIKTRGQQVTLSCSPISGHRSVSWYQQTPGQGLQFLFEYFSETQRNKGNFPGRFSGRQFSNSRSEMNVSTLELGDSALYLCASEPTVNSGNTIYFGEGSWLTVV.